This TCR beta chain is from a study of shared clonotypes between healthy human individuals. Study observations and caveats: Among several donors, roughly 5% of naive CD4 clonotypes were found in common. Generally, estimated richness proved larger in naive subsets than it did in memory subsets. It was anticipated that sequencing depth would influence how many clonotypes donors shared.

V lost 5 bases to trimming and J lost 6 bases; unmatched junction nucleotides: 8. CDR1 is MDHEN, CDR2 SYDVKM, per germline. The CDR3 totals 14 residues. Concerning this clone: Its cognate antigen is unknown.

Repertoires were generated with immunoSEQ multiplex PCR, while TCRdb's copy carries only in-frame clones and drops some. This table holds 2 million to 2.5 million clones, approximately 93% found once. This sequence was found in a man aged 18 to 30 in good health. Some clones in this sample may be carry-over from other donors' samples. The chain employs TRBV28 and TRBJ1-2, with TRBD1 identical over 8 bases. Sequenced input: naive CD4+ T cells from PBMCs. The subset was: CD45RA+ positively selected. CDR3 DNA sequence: TGTGCCAGCAGTGCCGGACAGGGAGTTGATGGCTACACCTTC. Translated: CASSAGQGVDGYTF.